The rows below give T cell receptor beta chains drawn from one sample of a study of radiation and T cells in renal cell carcinoma. Libraries were prepared by immunoSEQ multiplex PCR; TCRdb keeps only in-frame clonotypes and omits some of them. The sample lists around 78,000 clones; around 89% were seen once. This material consisted of blood, taken from a patient whose treatment included radiotherapy and nephrectomy. These receptors were collected from a woman between 65 and 79 years old with renal cell carcinoma. Both conserved end residues are part of each CDR3. D genes are given only for firm matches. Rows give clone size only sometimes, using once, few, many, or a class for an expanded clone.

clone size	V gene	CDR3 length	D gene	J gene	CDR3 DNA	CDR3 protein
NA	TRBV5-5	15	TRBD1	TRBJ2-1	TGTGCCAGCAGCGCTACAGGGGGCGGCTACAATGAGCAGTTCTTC	CASSATGGGYNEQFF
once	TRBV19	14	TRBD1	TRBJ2-7	TGTGCCAGTAGTACATACAGGGGGCACGGCGAGCAGTACTTC	CASSTYRGHGEQYF
NA	TRBV28	13	NA	TRBJ1-1	TGTGCCAGCAAACCAGCTATGAACACTGAAGCTTTCTTT	CASKPAMNTEAFF
NA	TRBV7-2	14	NA	TRBJ1-2	TGTGCCAGCAGGGGGGCCTCTTTCAACCATGGCTACACCTTC	CASRGASFNHGYTF
few	TRBV10-3	13	TRBD1	TRBJ1-1	TGTGCCATCAAGGACAGGGGGCTAGCTGAAGCTTTCTTT	CAIKDRGLAEAFF
NA	TRBV29-1	12	TRBD1	TRBJ2-7	TGCAGCGCTGGACAGGGGAACTACGAGCAGTACTTC	CSAGQGNYEQYF
NA	TRBV29-1	13	TRBD1	TRBJ2-7	TGCAGCGTTGAACAGACAGGGGGATACGAGCAGTACTTC	CSVEQTGGYEQYF
NA	TRBV5-1	13	NA	TRBJ2-7	TGCGCCAGCAGCCAAGACAAGTCCTACGAGCAGTACTTC	CASSQDKSYEQYF
NA	TRBV19	14	TRBD1	TRBJ1-1	TGTGCCAGTAGGCTTACAGGGGTGGGCACTGAAGCTTTCTTT	CASRLTGVGTEAFF
NA	TRBV5-1	16	TRBD2	TRBJ2-5	TGCGCCAGCAGCTTGGCGCTAGCGGGGGGGAAAGAGACCCAGTACTTC	CASSLALAGGKETQYF
few	TRBV6-5	15	NA	TRBJ1-5	TGTGCCAGCAGGGGACCTGGCCAAACCAATCAGCCCCAGCATTTT	CASRGPGQTNQPQHF